This T cell receptor (beta chain) was retrieved from a study of T cell responses to AZD1222 COVID-19 vaccine. Only in-frame clones appear in the TCRdb table, and some are missing; sequencing was by immunoSEQ multiplex PCR. The sample gives over 150,000 clones, 88% of which show up once; around 4.5% is in the top ten. This clone appeared once. What it binds is unknown. The CDR3 is 13 residues long. The V gene lost 8 bases and the J gene lost 3 bases, with 11 bases spanning the gap. The germline V gene has CDR1 MRHNA and CDR2 SNTAGT. The study, taken as a whole, reports: Breadth and depth of Spike-specific TCRs rose after two AZD1222 doses. The repertoires were collected only after the peak T cell response. The donor group comprised mostly white British people and more females; the analysis possibly underestimated clonal diversity.

The material was peripheral blood, obtained 28 days after the second AZD1222 dose. This rearrangement joins TRBV6-4 to TRBJ2-1; D is perhaps TRBD2 (6 bases). The TCR originated in an adult who received the AZD1222 COVID-19 vaccine. This chain's CDR3 is CASRDSNYNEQFF. For the CDR3, the DNA is TGTGCCAGCCGGGACTCAAACTACAATGAGCAGTTCTTC.